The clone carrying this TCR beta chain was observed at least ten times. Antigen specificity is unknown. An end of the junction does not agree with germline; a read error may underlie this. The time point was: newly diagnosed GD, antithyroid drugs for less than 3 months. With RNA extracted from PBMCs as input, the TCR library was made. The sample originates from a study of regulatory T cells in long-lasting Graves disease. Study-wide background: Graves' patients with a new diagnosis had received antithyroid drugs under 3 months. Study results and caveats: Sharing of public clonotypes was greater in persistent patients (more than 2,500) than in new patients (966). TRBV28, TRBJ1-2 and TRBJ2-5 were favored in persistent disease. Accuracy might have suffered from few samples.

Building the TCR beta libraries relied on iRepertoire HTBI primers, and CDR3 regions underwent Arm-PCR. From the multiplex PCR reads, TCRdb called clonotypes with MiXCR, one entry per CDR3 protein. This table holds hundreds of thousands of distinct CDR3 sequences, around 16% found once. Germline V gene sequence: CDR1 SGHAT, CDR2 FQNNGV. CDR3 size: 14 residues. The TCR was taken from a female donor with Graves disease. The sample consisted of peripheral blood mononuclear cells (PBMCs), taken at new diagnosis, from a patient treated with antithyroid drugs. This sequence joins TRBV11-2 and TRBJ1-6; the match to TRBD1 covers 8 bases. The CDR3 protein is CASSFGTGPSSLHF. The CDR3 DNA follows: TGTGCCAGCAGCTTCGGGACAGGCCCTTCATCCCTCCACTTT.